This section outlines one T cell receptor beta chain sequence together with its context. Library preparation (for TCRbeta) was performed with unique molecular identifiers. A single record per CDR3 protein comes from TCRdb applying MiXCR to the PCR reads. The sample has approximately 420,000 distinct CDR3 sequences, about 11% seen once. This sample is drawn from a study of T-cell reconstitution after alpha-beta-depleted transplantation in children. This clonotype was obtained from a human donor who donated a stem cell graft to a child with acute myeloid leukemia. The material sequenced was PBMCs from the stem cell graft donor, taken from the stem cell graft.

CDR3 sequence reads: CAIRDGLDLYGYTF. CDR3 nucleotides: TGTGCCATCAGAGACGGGTTGGATTTGTATGGCTACACCTTC. The chain carries TRBV10-3 and TRBJ1-2; D is uncertain. Germline V gene sequence: CDR1 ENHRY, CDR2 SYGVKD. This CDR3 region has 14 residues. V lost 6 bases and J 5 bases, leaving 16 bases between the germline ends.